Here is one T cell receptor (beta chain) with its context. Data came from immunoSEQ multiplex PCR; TCRdb stores just in-frame clones and leaves some out. This sample has more than 50,000 clones, with roughly nine tenths found just once. This sample was taken from a study of T cell changes during pregnancy in multiple sclerosis. The CDR3 extends over 15 amino acids. The V and J ends lost 3 bases and 3 bases respectively, with 14 bases between them. Germline assignment: CDR1 SGDLS and CDR2 YYNGEE. This chain connects TRBV9 to TRBJ2-3; D not certain. The TCR sequence derives from a female donor in good health, enrolled as a control in a pregnancy study. The source was CD4+ T cells from peripheral blood mononuclear cells, collected after pregnancy. The CDR3 nucleotides are TGTGCCAGCAGCGCGAAACTAACTACTACAGATACGCAGTATTTT. Translated: CASSAKLTTTDTQYF.